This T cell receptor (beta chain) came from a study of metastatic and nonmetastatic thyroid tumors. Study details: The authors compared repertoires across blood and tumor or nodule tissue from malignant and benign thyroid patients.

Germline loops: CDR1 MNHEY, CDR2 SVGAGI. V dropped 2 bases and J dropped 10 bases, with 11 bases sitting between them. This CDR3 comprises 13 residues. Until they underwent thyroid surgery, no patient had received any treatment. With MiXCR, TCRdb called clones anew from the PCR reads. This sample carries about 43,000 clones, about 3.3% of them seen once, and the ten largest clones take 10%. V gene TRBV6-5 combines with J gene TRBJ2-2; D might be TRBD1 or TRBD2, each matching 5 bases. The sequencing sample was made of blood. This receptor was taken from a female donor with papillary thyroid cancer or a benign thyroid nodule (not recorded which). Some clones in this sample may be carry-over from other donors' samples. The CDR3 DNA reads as TGTGCCAGCAGTTACAGGGGAGTGGAGGAGCTGTTTTTT. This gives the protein CASSYRGVEELFF.